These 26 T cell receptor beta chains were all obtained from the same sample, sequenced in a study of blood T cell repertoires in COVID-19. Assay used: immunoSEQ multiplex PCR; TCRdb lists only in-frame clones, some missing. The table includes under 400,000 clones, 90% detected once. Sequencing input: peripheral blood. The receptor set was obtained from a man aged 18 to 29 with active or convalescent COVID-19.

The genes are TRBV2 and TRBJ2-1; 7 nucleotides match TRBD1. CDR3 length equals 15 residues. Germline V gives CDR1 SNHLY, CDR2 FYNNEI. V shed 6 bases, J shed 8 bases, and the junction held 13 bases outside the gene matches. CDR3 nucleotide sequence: TGTGCCAGCAGCCCCGCGGCAGGGGGAAAGGATGAGCAGTTCTTC. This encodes CASSPAAGGKDEQFF.

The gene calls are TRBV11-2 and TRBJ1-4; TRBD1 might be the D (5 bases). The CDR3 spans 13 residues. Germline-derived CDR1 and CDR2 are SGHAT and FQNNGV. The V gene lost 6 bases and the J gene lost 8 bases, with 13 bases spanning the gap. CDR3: CASRRTREEKLFF. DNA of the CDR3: TGTGCCAGCAGGAGAACCAGGGAAGAAAAACTGTTTTTT.

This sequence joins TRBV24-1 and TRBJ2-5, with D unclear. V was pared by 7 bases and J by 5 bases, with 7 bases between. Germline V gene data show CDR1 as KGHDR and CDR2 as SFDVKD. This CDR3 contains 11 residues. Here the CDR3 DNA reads TGTGCCACCAGCTCAGCGGAGACCCAGTACTTC. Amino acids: CATSSAETQYF.

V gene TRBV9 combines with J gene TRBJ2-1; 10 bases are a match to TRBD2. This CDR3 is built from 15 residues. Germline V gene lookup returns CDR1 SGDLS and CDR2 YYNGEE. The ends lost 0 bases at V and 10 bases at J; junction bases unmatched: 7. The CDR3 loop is CASSVGGLAGEEQFF. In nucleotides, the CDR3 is TGTGCCAGCAGCGTAGGAGGCCTAGCGGGAGAGGAGCAGTTCTTC.

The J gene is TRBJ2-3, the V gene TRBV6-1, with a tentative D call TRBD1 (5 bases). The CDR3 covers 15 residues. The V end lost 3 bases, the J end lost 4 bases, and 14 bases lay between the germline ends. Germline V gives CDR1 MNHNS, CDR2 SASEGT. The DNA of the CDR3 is TGTGCCAGCAGTGATAGGGGTGGGTGGGCAGATACGCAGTATTTT. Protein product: CASSDRGGWADTQYF.

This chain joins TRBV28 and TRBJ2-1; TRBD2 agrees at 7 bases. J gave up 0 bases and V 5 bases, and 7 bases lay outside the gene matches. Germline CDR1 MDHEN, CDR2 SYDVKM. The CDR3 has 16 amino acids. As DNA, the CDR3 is TGTGCCAGCAGTAACCCTAGCGGACTCTCCTACAATGAGCAGTTCTTC. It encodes CASSNPSGLSYNEQFF.

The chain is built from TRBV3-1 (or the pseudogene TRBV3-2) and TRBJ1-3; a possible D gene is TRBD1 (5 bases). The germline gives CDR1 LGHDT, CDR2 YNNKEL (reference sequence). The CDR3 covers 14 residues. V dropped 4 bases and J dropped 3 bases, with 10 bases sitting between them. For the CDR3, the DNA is TGTGCCAGCAGCCCAGCAGGGCTTGGAAACACCATATATTTT. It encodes CASSPAGLGNTIYF.

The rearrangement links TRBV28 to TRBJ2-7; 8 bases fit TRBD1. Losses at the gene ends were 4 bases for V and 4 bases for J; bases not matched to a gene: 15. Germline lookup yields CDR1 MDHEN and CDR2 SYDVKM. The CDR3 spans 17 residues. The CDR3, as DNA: TGTGCCAGCAGTTCCGACCATATAGGCAGGGGGCGATACGAGCAGTACTTC. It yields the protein CASSSDHIGRGRYEQYF. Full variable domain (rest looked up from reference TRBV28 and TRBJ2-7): DVKVTQSSRYLVKRTGEKVFLECVQDMDHENMFWYRQDPGLGLRLIYFSYDVKMKEKGDIPEGYSVSREKKERFSLILESASTNQTSMYLCASSSDHIGRGRYEQYFGPGTRLTVT.

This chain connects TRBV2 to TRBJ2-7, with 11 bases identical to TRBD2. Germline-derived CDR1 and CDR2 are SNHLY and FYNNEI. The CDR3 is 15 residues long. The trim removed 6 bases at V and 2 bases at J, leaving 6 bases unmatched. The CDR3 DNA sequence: TGTGCCAGCAGGGAACTACTAGCGGGGGCCTACGAGCAGTACTTC. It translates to CASRELLAGAYEQYF.

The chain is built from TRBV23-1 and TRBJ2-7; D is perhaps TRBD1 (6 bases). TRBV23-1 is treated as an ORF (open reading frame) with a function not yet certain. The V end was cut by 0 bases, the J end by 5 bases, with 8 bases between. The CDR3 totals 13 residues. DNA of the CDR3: TGCGCCAGCAGTCAATCACAGGGCGACGAGCAGTACTTC. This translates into CASSQSQGDEQYF.

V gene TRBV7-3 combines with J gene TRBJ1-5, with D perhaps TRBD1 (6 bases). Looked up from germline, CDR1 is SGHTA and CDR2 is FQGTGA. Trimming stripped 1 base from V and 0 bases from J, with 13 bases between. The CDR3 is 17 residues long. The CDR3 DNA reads TGTGCCAGCAGCTTAATGGGACATGACTATAGCAATCAGCCCCAGCATTTT. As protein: CASSLMGHDYSNQPQHF.

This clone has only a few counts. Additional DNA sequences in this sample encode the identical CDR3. CDR3 residues: CASRPRGSYEQYF. The CDR3 coding sequence is TGTGCCAGCAGACCCAGGGGATCCTACGAGCAGTACTTC. The chain recombines TRBV14 with TRBJ2-7; possibly TRBD1 for D (6 bases). This CDR3 is built from 13 residues. Between the trimmed V and J ends, which lost 6 bases and 1 base, there was a span of 10 bases. The germline gives CDR1 SGHDN, CDR2 FVKESK.

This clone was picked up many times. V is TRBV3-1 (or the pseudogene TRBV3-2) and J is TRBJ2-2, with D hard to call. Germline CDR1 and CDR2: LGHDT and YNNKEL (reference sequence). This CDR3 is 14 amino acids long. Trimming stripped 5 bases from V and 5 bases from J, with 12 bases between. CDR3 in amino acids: CASSSSLLTGELFF. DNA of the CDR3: TGTGCCAGCAGCTCCTCCTTGTTGACCGGGGAGCTGTTTTTT.

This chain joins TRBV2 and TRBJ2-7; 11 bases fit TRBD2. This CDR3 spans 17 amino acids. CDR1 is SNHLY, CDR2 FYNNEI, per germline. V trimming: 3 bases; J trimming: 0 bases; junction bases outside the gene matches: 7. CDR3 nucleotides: TGTGCCAGCAGTGAGACGACTAGCGGGGACAGCTCCTACGAGCAGTACTTC. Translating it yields CASSETTSGDSSYEQYF.

The CDR3 DNA reads TGTGCCAGCAGCTTAGATAACGGCAGGGGACCCTATGGAGTTGTTGGCTACACCTTC. Translated: CASSLDNGRGPYGVVGYTF. The chain uses TRBV11-2 and TRBJ1-2; D possibly corresponds to TRBD1 (6 bases). Between the trimmed V and J ends, which lost 0 bases and 7 bases, there was a span of 27 bases. This CDR3 spans 19 amino acids. Germline V gene lookup returns CDR1 SGHAT and CDR2 FQNNGV.

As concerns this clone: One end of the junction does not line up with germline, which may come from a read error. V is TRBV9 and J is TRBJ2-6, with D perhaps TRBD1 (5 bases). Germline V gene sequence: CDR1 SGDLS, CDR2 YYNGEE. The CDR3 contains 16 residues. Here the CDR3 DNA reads TGTGCCAGCACCGACTCTTCGTACTCTGGGGCCAACGTGCTGACTTTC. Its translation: CASTDSSYSGANVLTF.

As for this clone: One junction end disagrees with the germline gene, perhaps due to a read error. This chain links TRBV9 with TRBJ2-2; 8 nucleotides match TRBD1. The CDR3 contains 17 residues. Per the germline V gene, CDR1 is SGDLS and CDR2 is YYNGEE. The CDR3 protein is CASSARRTGTNTGELFF. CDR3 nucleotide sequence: TGTGCCAGCAGCGCTAGACGGACAGGGACGAATACCGGGGAGCTGTTTTTT.

In DNA, the CDR3 is TGTGCCAGCAGCTACCGAGGACAGGGAGAGCAGTACTTC. It yields the protein CASSYRGQGEQYF. The chain has TRBV5-6 and TRBJ2-7; 8 bases map to TRBD1. Trimming removed 3 bases from V and 7 bases from J; junction bases left unmatched: 6. CDR3 length: 13 residues. Looked up from germline, CDR1 is SGHDT and CDR2 is YYEEEE.

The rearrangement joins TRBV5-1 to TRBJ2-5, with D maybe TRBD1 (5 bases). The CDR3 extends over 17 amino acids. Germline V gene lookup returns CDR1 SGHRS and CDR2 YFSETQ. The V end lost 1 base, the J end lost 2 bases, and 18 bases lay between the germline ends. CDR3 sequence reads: CASSLWGRERAQETQYF. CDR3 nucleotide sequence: TGCGCCAGCAGCTTGTGGGGCAGGGAAAGGGCACAAGAGACCCAGTACTTC.

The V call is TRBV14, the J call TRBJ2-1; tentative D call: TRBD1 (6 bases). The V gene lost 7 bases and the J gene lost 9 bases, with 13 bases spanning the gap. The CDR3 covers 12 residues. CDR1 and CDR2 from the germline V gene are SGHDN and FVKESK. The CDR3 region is CASNNVGGEQFF. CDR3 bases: TGTGCCAGCAACAACGTAGGGGGTGAGCAGTTCTTC.

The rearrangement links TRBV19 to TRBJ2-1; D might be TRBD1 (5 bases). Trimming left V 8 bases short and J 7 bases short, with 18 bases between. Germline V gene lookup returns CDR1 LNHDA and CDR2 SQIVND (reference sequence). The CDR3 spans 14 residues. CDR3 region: CASQQVGERNEQFF. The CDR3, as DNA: TGTGCCAGTCAACAGGTGGGTGAGAGGAATGAGCAGTTCTTC.

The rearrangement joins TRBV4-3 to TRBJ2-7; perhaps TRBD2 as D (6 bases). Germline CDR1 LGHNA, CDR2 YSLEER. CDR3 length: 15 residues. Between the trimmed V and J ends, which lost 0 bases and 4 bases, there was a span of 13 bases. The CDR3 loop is CASSQEEGTLYEQYF. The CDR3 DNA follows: TGCGCCAGCAGCCAAGAGGAGGGCACCTTATACGAGCAGTACTTC.

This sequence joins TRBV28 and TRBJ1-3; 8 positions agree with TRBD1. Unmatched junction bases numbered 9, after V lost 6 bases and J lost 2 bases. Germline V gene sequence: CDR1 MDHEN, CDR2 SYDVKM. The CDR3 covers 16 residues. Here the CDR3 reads CASRPNRGEAGNTIYF. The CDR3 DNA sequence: TGTGCCAGCAGGCCAAACAGGGGGGAAGCTGGAAACACCATATATTTT.

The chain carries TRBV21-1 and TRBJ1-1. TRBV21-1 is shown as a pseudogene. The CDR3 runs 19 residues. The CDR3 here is CASSKRCGQGQEGITEAFF. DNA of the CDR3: TGTGCCAGCAGCAAAAGGTGTGGCCAAGGGCAGGAGGGTATCACTGAAGCTTTCTTT.

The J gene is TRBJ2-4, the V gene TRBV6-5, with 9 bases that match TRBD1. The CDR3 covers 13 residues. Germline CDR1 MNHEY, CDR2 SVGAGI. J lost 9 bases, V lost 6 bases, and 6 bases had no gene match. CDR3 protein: CASSGDRVAIQYF. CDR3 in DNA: TGTGCCAGCAGCGGGGACAGGGTGGCCATTCAGTACTTC.

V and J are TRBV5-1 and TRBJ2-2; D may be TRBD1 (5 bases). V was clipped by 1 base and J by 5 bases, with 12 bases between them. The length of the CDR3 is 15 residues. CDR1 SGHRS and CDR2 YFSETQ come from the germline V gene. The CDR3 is CASSLSPAGTGELFF. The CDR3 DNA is TGCGCCAGCAGCTTGTCTCCAGCAGGGACCGGGGAGCTGTTTTTT.